This T cell receptor (beta chain) comes out of a study of PD-L1 blockade in urothelial cancer. Study-level information: Patients had been given 0 to 3 earlier chemotherapy regimens. The authors examined blood 3 weeks (second dose) and 6 weeks after treatment start.

Produced via immunoSEQ multiplex PCR; TCRdb's table is partial and in-frame only. The sample consists of some 43,000 clones, more than 70% of them appearing once. This CDR3 spans 14 amino acids. In germline, CDR1 is LGHNA, CDR2 YNFKEQ. Between the trimmed V and J ends, which lost 0 bases and 4 bases, there was a span of 7 bases. The time point here: pretreatment peripheral blood. The chain carries TRBV4-2 and TRBJ2-1; D not certain. This receptor was taken from a man in his 60s with urothelial cancer. This specimen was PBMCs, taken around atezolizumab (anti-PD-L1) treatment. The CDR3 loop reads CASSQEQFYNEQFF. Here the CDR3 DNA reads TGTGCCAGCAGCCAAGAGCAGTTTTACAATGAGCAGTTCTTC.